This TCR beta chain was documented in a study of T cell changes during pregnancy in multiple sclerosis. Measured with immunoSEQ multiplex PCR; TCRdb has only the in-frame clones, and not every one. The sample consists of approximately 61,000 clones, 75% to 95% of them appearing once. The V and J ends lost 3 bases and 7 bases, in that order; junction bases with no gene match: 6. Germline V gene data show CDR1 as MRHNA and CDR2 as SNTAGT. The CDR3 covers 15 residues. Source: peripheral blood, taken after pregnancy. The J gene is TRBJ2-1, the V gene TRBV6-4, with 10 bases lining up with TRBD1. The TCR comes from a female donor in good health, enrolled as a control in a pregnancy study. The CDR3 nucleotides read TGTGCCAGCAGTGAGGGGACAGGGGTGTCAAATGAGCAGTTCTTC. It translates to CASSEGTGVSNEQFF.